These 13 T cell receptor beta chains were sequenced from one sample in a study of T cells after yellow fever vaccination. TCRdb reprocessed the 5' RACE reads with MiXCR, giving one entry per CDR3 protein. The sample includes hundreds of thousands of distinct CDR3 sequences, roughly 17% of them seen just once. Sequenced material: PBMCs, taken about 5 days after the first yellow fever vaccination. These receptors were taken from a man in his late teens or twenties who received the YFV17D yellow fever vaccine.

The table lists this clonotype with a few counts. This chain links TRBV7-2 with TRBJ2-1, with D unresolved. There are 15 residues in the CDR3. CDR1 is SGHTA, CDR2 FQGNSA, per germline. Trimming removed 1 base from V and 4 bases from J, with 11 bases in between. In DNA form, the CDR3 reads TGTGCCAGCAGCTTAGTGGCAGGTTTTTACAATGAGCAGTTCTTC. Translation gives CASSLVAGFYNEQFF.

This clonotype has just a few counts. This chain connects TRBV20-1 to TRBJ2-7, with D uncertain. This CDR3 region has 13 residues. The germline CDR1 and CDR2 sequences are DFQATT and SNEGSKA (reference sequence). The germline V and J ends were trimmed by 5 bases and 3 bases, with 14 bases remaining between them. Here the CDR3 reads CSAPDSTLYEQYV. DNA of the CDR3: TGCAGTGCTCCAGACTCGACCCTCTACGAGCAGTACGTC.

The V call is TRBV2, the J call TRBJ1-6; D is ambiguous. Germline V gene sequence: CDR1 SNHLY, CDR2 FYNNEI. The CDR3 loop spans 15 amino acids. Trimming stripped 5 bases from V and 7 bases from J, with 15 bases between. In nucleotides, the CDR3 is TGTGCCAGCAGTTTCGAATCAGGAGAAAATTCACCCCTCCACTTT. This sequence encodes CASSFESGENSPLHF.

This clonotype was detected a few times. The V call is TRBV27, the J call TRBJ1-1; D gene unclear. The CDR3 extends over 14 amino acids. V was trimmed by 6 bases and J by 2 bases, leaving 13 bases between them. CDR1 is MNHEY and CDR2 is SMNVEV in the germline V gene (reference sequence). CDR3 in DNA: TGTGCCAGCAGCGACGGCTGGGCCAACACTGAAGCTTTCTTT. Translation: CASSDGWANTEAFF.

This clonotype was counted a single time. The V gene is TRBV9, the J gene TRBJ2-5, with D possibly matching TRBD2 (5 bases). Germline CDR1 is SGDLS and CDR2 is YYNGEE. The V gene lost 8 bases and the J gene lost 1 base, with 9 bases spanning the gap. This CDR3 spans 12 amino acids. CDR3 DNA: TGTGCCAGTGCCGGGGTCCAAGAGACCCAGTACTTC. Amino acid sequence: CASAGVQETQYF.

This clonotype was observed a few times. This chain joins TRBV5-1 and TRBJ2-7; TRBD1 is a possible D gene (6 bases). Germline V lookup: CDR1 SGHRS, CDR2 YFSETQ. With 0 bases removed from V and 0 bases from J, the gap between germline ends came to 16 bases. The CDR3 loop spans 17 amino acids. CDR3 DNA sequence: TGCGCCAGCAGCTTGGCCGGCAGGGGCCTGAGCTCCTACGAGCAGTACTTC. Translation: CASSLAGRGLSSYEQYF.

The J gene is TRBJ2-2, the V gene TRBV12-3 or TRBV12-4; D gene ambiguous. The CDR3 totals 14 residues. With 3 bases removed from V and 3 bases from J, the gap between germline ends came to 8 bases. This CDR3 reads CASSFWGDTGELFF. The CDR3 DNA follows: TGTGCCAGCAGTTTTTGGGGTGACACCGGGGAGCTGTTTTTT.

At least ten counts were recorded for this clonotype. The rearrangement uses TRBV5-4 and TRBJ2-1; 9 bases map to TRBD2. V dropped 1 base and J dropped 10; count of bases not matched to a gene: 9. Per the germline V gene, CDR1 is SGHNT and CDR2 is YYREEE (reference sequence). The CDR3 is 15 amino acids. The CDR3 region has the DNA TGTGCCAGCAGCTTGATCAGCGGGGGGTCCAACGAGCAGTTCTTC. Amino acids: CASSLISGGSNEQFF.

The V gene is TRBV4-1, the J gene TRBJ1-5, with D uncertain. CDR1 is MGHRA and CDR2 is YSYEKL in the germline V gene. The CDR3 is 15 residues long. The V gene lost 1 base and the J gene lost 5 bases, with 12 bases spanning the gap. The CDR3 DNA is TGCGCCAGCAGCCAAGTGGCGGGGTACGATCAGCCCCAGCATTTT. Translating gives CASSQVAGYDQPQHF.

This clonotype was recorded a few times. CDR3 nucleotides: TGTGCCAGCAGTCACCCGGGTCCACAAGAGACCCAGTACTTC. It translates to CASSHPGPQETQYF. V is TRBV12-3 or TRBV12-4 and J is TRBJ2-5; no definite D call. CDR3 size: 14 residues. The V gene lost 5 bases and the J gene lost 2 bases, with 12 bases spanning the gap.

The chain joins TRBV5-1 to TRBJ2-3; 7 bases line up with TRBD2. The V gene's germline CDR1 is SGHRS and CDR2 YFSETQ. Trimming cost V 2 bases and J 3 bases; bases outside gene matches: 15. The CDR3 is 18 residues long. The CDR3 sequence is CASSLGLAVMGRTDTQYF. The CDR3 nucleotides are TGCGCCAGCAGCTTAGGGCTAGCGGTCATGGGAAGAACAGATACGCAGTATTTT.

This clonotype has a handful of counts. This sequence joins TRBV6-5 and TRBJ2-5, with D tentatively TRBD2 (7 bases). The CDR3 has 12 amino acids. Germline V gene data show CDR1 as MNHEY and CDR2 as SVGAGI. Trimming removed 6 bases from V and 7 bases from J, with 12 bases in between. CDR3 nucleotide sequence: TGTGCCAGCAGGTCCGGGGGGCGGACCCAGTACTTC. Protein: CASRSGGRTQYF.

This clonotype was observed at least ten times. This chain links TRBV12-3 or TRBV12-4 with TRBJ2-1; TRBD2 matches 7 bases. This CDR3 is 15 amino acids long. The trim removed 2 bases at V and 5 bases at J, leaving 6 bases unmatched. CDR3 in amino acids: CASSLTGGKHNEQFF. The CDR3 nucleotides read TGTGCCAGCAGTTTAACGGGGGGTAAACACAATGAGCAGTTCTTC.